Below, one T cell receptor beta chain is given with its context. The antigen is unknown. This sample is drawn from a study of T cell responses to AZD1222 COVID-19 vaccine. General study points: Most donors were white British and more were female, and clonal diversity was possibly underestimated.

Trimming removed 6 bases from V and 7 bases from J; junction bases left unmatched: 7. Germline assignment: CDR1 MNHEY and CDR2 SMNVEV (reference sequence). The CDR3 loop spans 13 amino acids. Sequenced by immunoSEQ multiplex PCR; TCRdb stores in-frame clones only, minus some. The repertoire holds 70,000 to 95,000 clones, 70% to 90% seen once, with roughly 5.1% in the top ten. The rearrangement joins TRBV27 to TRBJ1-2; 8 positions match TRBD1. The sample here was peripheral blood, taken on day 0 of MenACWY control vaccination. The TCR originated in an adult in good health. The CDR3 DNA reads as TGTGCCAGCAGGGACACAGGGGGAGGTGGCTACACCTTC. It specifies CASRDTGGGGYTF.